The present T cell receptor (beta chain) was sequenced within a study of T cells in Graves' hyperthyroidism and ophthalmopathy. Many counts were recorded for this clonotype. Across 18 months, stable Graves' hyperthyroidism was marked by no progression to ophthalmopathy. The V end lost 5 bases, the J end lost 6 bases, and 10 bases lay between the germline ends. The CDR3 has 12 amino acids. Germline CDR1 reads SEHNR; CDR2 reads FQNEAQ (reference sequence). Amplified regions were TCR beta CDR3 sequences from RNA transcripts. The TCR CDR3 first-round RT-PCR relied on the HTBI primer set. TCRdb reanalysed the multiplex PCR reads using MiXCR and keeps one entry per CDR3 protein. The repertoire holds about 290,000 distinct CDR3 sequences, with roughly an eighth as singletons.

V gene TRBV7-9 combines with J gene TRBJ1-1; D possibly corresponds to TRBD1 (5 bases). The receptor was isolated from a woman between 40 and 55 years old with Graves' hyperthyroidism. What was sequenced was blood. The CDR3, as DNA: TGTGCCAGCAGCAGAGGGACTGCTGAAGCTTTCTTT. Translation: CASSRGTAEAFF.